The rows below give T cell receptor beta chains drawn from one sample of a study of shared clonotypes between healthy human individuals. TCRdb's copy holds only in-frame clones and misses some; the assay was immunoSEQ multiplex PCR. The data hold around 650,000 clones, with approximately 96% observed a single time. Sample: naive CD8+ T cells sorted from blood. The receptor source for this set is a woman in her 30s in good health. The CDR3 runs from the conserved cysteine through the conserved F or W.

v_call	j_call	cdr3_aa
TRBV27	TRBJ2-5	CASSLFAGLQETQYF
TRBV7-9	TRBJ1-2	CASSRGGQGALYGYTF
TRBV5-1	TRBJ2-1	CASSLIPGLAGVATSYNEQFF
TRBV10-3	TRBJ2-3	CAISEDIADFTDTQYF
TRBV28	TRBJ2-7	CASSPEGSYEQYF
TRBV4-1	TRBJ2-2	CASSHTGGRGSTGELFF
TRBV30	TRBJ2-2	CAWSVQETSGSLYDTGELFF
TRBV28	TRBJ2-7	CASRPFASGSYEQYF
TRBV6-1	TRBJ2-3	CASSDGAEGTDTQYF
TRBV7-3	TRBJ2-3	CASSGNGREVKNTQYF
TRBV9	TRBJ1-2	CASSVEDSWGLAGYGYTF
TRBV4-1	TRBJ1-1	CASSQHKNTEAFF
TRBV6-5	TRBJ2-1	CASSYTTKSSYNEQFF
TRBV10-3	TRBJ2-5	CAISEWSSEQETQYF
TRBV5-4	TRBJ2-1	CASSFWSSYNEQFF
TRBV28	TRBJ1-4	CASSSTGATNEKLFF
TRBV27	TRBJ2-7	CASSQGSGSYEQYF
TRBV30	TRBJ1-3	CAWSFLAGNTIYF
TRBV10-3	TRBJ2-5	CAISVSREETQYF
TRBV28	TRBJ2-7	CASSLSEWTRDEQYF
TRBV6-1	TRBJ2-1	CASSDYGNYNEQFF
TRBV27	TRBJ2-1	CASSTFAGTSGSEQFF
TRBV5-4	TRBJ2-5	CASSEGVSSGRGETQYF
TRBV9	TRBJ1-1	CASSGSGVLPEAFF
TRBV28	TRBJ2-5	CASSFLLAEQETQYF
TRBV29-1	TRBJ2-7	CSVGGTGNIYEQYF
TRBV7-9	TRBJ1-1	CASSPRGGNTEAFF
TRBV6-6	TRBJ1-5	CASSYLIDSNQPQHF
TRBV19	TRBJ1-1	CASSIAGAGNTEAFF